This T cell receptor (beta chain) was captured by sequencing in a study of T cell repertoires in cytomegalovirus infection. The wider study: Alongside well-studied HLA-B-restricted CMV epitopes, recently identified HLA-C-restricted CMV epitopes were also used. A matching HLA type, together with CMV infection, was signaled by public TCR beta signatures.

Details on this clonotype: Its cognate antigen is unknown.

Study conclusions and caveats: Using cumulative public TCR beta family frequency, the authors identified those who carried CMV together with the relevant HLA. The study found HLA-C-restricted CMV-specific TCR beta clonotypes dominating the ex vivo response.

The CDR3 contains 13 residues. V was cut by 2 bases and J by 3 bases, with 8 bases left in between. Germline values: CDR1 SGHKS, CDR2 YYEKEE (reference sequence). TCRdb re-derived calls from the reads in MiXCR, one entry per CDR3 protein. The table shows around 340,000 distinct CDR3 sequences, with around 29% occurring only once. The specimen comprised cultured PBMCs, sampled from culture after CMV antigen stimulation. This TCR was sampled from a human donor in good health (CMV status not recorded). Some clones in this sample may be carry-over from other donors' samples. The chain employs TRBV5-5 and TRBJ1-1, with D unresolved. CDR3 amino acids: CASSFSVDTEAFF. CDR3 sequence (DNA): TGTGCCAGCAGCTTCTCCGTAGACACTGAAGCTTTCTTT.